Reported below is one TCR beta chain. Its antigen is still unknown. Within one base of it there is no much larger clone, and no base qualities were kept. This record belongs to a study of cytomegalovirus exposure and HLA in healthy donors (dated by TCRdb to the late 2010s). A note on the overall study: An earlier analysis of 587 of the donors reported 276 Gb of sequence data and around 100 million unique TCR beta sequences obtained from around 170 million T cells. Approximately 300 gigabases of sequencing data and around 90 million unique TCR sequences made up an early release that covered fewer than 650 HLA-typed donors. Of the roughly 410 genotyped donors, approximately 81% were placed in the genetic ancestry cluster associated with self-reported Caucasian donors. The aim of the study was to test whether cataloging public T cell receptors could identify signatures of past pathogen exposure. The T cell repertoires of under 750 subjects were profiled by immunosequencing and related to cytomegalovirus serostatus. Besides the first cohort of about 730 subjects, a separate validation cohort made up of 120 different subjects was used. The study combined high-throughput TCR immunosequencing, statistical association of individual TCRs with disease status, and machine learning to predict cytomegalovirus infection status. In a later analysis, previously published TCR beta repertoires from 550 to 750 donors were re-analyzed and high-resolution HLA genotyping was added so that TCR occurrence patterns could be studied. In the later analysis, no new phenotypic data were used to find candidate immune exposures; instead, reliance was placed on TCR beta sequences and their occurrence across donors. An earlier analysis of about 600 of the donors used high-throughput TCR beta sequencing to judge whether each TCR beta V gene segment behaved as functional or pseudogenic. Donor age, sex, ethnicity and CMV serostatus were compiled together with the repertoire data. In a later genetic analysis, genome-wide SNP genotypes for about 65% of the 666 donors were used, and that subset was treated as a discovery cohort. All discovery cohort repertoires had been generated using a single sequencing platform. HLA typing included class I and class II loci at four-digit resolution. Typing coverage varied by locus: roughly 620-640 donors for A, B, C, DRB1 and DQB1; roughly 520 for DQA1; about 590 for DPA1; 400 to 480 for DPB1. Five DR-DQ haplotypes were handled as single units for association and clustering, since linkage in the cohort was strong. Across 300 to 400 genotyped donors of the cohort, an average of about 200,000 unique TCR beta nucleotide sequences per donor were sequenced, and 15% to 20% of those sequences were non-productive.

From the cysteine through the phenylalanine, the CDR3 covers 13 amino acids. Only the CDR3 DNA stays, 39 bases, in frame from base 1. V lost 5 bases and J lost 1 base; the stretch between them is 8 bases long. The germline V gene (reference sequence) yields LNHDA for CDR1 and SQIVND for CDR2. General conclusions and limits of the study: V-gene and J-gene trimming of TCR beta chains was associated with a missense DCLRE1C variant in a later genetic analysis, and the association was replicated in an independent cohort. In an earlier analysis of about 540 of the donors, most TCR beta V segments were observed in productive rearrangements about 90% or about 30% of the time, broadly matching IMGT annotations. For the cohort, immune exposure information was limited to CMV serostatus. In a later genetic analysis, fewer N-insertions in productive TCRs were reported among donors in an Asian-associated ancestry cluster than the approximately 670-donor mean. The sequencing pipeline was judged likely to have produced a cluster of highly shared sequence variants as a technical artifact. Specific HLA alleles were associated with 15,000 to 20,000 TCR beta sequences at a false discovery rate of 0.05 in a later analysis. Across donors, most TCR sequences were observed very rarely, whereas some public TCRs were present in many individuals. According to a later analysis, parvovirus B19, influenza, CMV and Epstein-Barr virus appeared linked to several top co-occurrence clusters. Some IMGT-functional V segments, including TRBV6-2 and TRBV6-3, could not be distinguished by the 87-base-pair reads and were therefore excluded. A later analysis found that TCR association rates varied across HLA loci, with DRB1 alleles showing the most associated TCRs and HLA-C alleles the fewest. Cytomegalovirus status was reported to be diagnosed by the classifier with high specificity and sensitivity in both the original and validation cohorts. A further reported finding was that TCR beta sequences accurately predicted the HLA-A and HLA-B alleles for most subjects in the first cohort. The earlier analysis of about 600 of the donors excluded approximately 15 rarely observed V segments, including chromosome 9 orphons, because counts were too low. It was suggested by the authors that the approach could potentially be generalized to other disease states and immunological phenotypes. Sequencing depth was assumed to be roughly uniform across donors in the presence/absence analyses, though that assumption may not hold. Linkage disequilibrium might explain the correlated functional status among segregating V segments, but an unknown experimental factor could not be excluded. When HLA alleles, especially DR and DQ, strongly co-occurred, attributing TCR associations to individual alleles was difficult. Because HLA typing was missing for some donors at each locus, association tests included only the typed subset. In this cohort, only TCR beta chains were sequenced, and detectable features were limited by the absence of alpha or paired-chain data. Most CMV-associated TCR beta chains appeared to be HLA-restricted in a later analysis, and the HLA associations seemed to be driven largely by CMV exposure. In a later analysis, HLA-associated TCR beta chains were found to be more clonally expanded and to have lower generation probabilities than equally common non-associated chains. In the study, 164 TCR beta chains were listed as associated with cytomegalovirus. A few of the identified cytomegalovirus-associated TCR beta chains were confirmed in vitro to be specific for cytomegalovirus antigens.

Library preparation was by the immunoSEQ multiplex PCR assay. For the multiplex PCR, a mixture combining 60 forward primers for TCR Vbeta segments and 13 reverse primers for TCR Jbeta segments was used. Amplification of the CDR3 region of rearranged TCR beta genes was performed with a multiplex PCR assay on genomic DNA. On the Illumina HiSeq System, the amplified TCR beta libraries were sequenced as 87-base-pair reads. The original methods were these. A later analysis tallied tens of millions of unique TCR beta chains across the 640 or so repertoires, and some 12 million of those chains were shared by two or more donors. To remove PCR and sequencing errors, raw reads were error-corrected and collapsed into unique sequences using a nearest-neighbor algorithm that merged closely related sequences. Alignment of CDR3 sequences to IMGT reference sequences was used to assign V, D and J gene segments. For a sequence to be retained, a match of at least six nucleotides to both a V gene segment and a J gene segment was required. Rearrangements were called productive when the CDR3 lacked stop codons and stayed in frame with V and J; all others were non-productive. Following IMGT convention, CDR3 was defined as the stretch from the second conserved V-encoded cysteine to the conserved J-encoded phenylalanine. Sequences without an unambiguous match to a single V gene segment were excluded from the earlier analysis of approximately 560 of the donors. An earlier analysis of 500 to 700 of the donors classified V segments as functional when productive rearrangements were above 56.7% and as segregating when the standard deviation between donors was above 5%. A statistical classification framework was built to diagnose cytomegalovirus status from the catalog of TCR beta chain sequences. V and J gene assignment, in a later analysis, came from comparing TCR nucleotide sequences with IMGT/GENE-DB human TR gene sequences. The TCRdist pipeline was used in a later analysis to assign CDR3 sequences and most-parsimonious VDJ recombination scenarios. In a later analysis, each TCR beta chain was defined by its CDR3 amino acid sequence together with its V-gene family, and reads without a unique V-gene family were excluded. In a later analysis, around 600 highly shared, low-generation-probability nucleotide sequences were removed to address suspected cross-contamination and a sequencing artifact. In a later analysis, a clonal expansion index was calculated for each public chain from normalized within-repertoire ranks of inferred template counts. In a later analysis, generation probabilities were computed with a VDJ recombination model fitted to out-of-frame rearrangements, and the resulting probabilities were checked against IGoR. A later analysis scored TCR-TCR, TCR-HLA and TCR-CMV co-occurrence with hypergeometric tests, applying a repertoire-size bias correction to TCR pairs. False discovery rates were estimated in a later analysis by permuting HLA or CMV assignments 20 times. In a later analysis, co-occurring TCRs were grouped with DBSCAN, and TCRdist sequence similarity was added when clustering was performed within HLA-allele-positive subsets. Repertoires with fewer than 30,000 or more than 120,000 public chains, plus five repertoires with anomalous nucleotide sharing, were excluded from co-occurrence clustering. As stored in TCRdb, this immuneACCESS dataset retains in-frame rearrangements with V and J assigned. A fraction of the clones does not appear; measured against another copy, unresolved V genes explain less than half of the discrepancy, and the remainder lacks a known reason. Clone size and the V and J calls come from that table; the DNA yielded D and trimming. Within this sample are 110,000 to 150,000 clones, with about 78% of them counted one time only. 2.8% of the sample belongs to the ten largest clones.

The cohort comprised several hundred healthy bone marrow donors. All cohort members were sampled while nominally healthy, although unrecorded immune exposures were likely present. The donor was CMV seronegative and belonged to the group of around 400 seronegative cohort members. Every donor gave a peripheral blood sample, and the peripheral blood mononuclear cells from that sample were used for TCR beta sequencing. The Qiagen DNeasy Blood Extraction Kit was used to extract genomic DNA from the blood cell samples. The TCR comes from a male donor in good health and CMV-seronegative. The receptor chain draws on TRBV19 and TRBJ1-1, with an unclear D gene assignment. The sample taken for sequencing was PBMCs. The DNA sequence follows: TGTGCCAGTAGTCAGGAAGGGAACACTGAAGCTTTCTTT. This gives the protein CASSQEGNTEAFF.